The sequence of this TCR beta chain was determined in a study of T cell responses to AZD1222 COVID-19 vaccine. The study's findings and limits: White British donors predominated, females outnumbered males, and clonal diversity was possibly underestimated. Repertoire samples came only from after the peak T cell response.

Assay: immunoSEQ multiplex PCR; the TCRdb copy retains only in-frame clones and omits some. The profile shows some 130,000 clones, just over 90% of them singletons. This CDR3 has 15 residues. Germline V gene data show CDR1 as SGHVS and CDR2 as FNYEAQ. V dropped 5 bases and J dropped 3; count of bases not matched to a gene: 8. With respect to this clone: No antigen is known for it.

The sample here was peripheral blood, taken on day 0 of AZD1222 vaccination. The chain combines TRBV7-6 with TRBJ2-3; 7 bases are shared with TRBD2. The receptor was derived from an adult in good health. The CDR3 reads CASSPSGLLTDTQYF. The DNA for the CDR3 is TGTGCCAGCAGCCCTAGCGGCCTCCTAACAGATACGCAGTATTTT.